The rows below give T cell receptor beta chains drawn from one sample of a study of PD-1 blockade in classical Hodgkin lymphoma. Method: immunoSEQ multiplex PCR; TCRdb's copy keeps in-frame clones and lacks some. The table has tens of thousands of clones, 93% seen once. Input material: peripheral blood mononuclear cells (PBMCs). The receptors were sampled from a human donor with classical Hodgkin lymphoma. Both conserved end residues are part of each CDR3. D genes are given only for firm matches. The size entry is marked missing in some rows and otherwise reads once, few, many or a size class.

j_gene	d_gene	abundance	v_gene	CDR3nt	CDR3aa
TRBJ1-1	NA	NA	TRBV6-5	TGTGCCAGCATCCGGTCCGGTGGCACTGAAGCTTTCTTT	CASIRSGGTEAFF
TRBJ2-3	NA	NA	TRBV7-6	TGTGCCAGCAGCCGACGCTGGGTTCGGGAATCTAGCACAGATACGCAGTATTTT	CASSRRWVRESSTDTQYF
TRBJ1-3	NA	NA	TRBV5-1	TGCGCCAGCAGAGCCGCCGGGACCGATGGAAACACCATATATTTT	CASRAAGTDGNTIYF
TRBJ1-1	NA	NA	TRBV4-3	TGCGCCAGCAGACAGTCGATGAACACTGAAGCTTTCTTT	CASRQSMNTEAFF
TRBJ2-5	NA	NA	TRBV4-2	TGTGCCAGCAGCCAAGATGTAGGAGGTCCTTCCCACCAAGAGACCCAGTACTTC	CASSQDVGGPSHQETQYF
TRBJ2-2	TRBD1	NA	TRBV19	TGTGCCGCAGGACAGGGGTGGGCCGGGGAGCTGTTTTTT	CAAGQGWAGELFF
TRBJ2-3	NA	NA	TRBV28	TGTGCCAGCAGTTTCGGGCAGACAGATACGCAGTATTTT	CASSFGQTDTQYF
TRBJ1-3	NA	NA	TRBV29-1	TGCAGCGCTGCAGGGTACTCTGGAAACACCATATATTTT	CSAAGYSGNTIYF
TRBJ2-2	TRBD1	once	TRBV7-6	TGTGCCAGCAGCTCCCGACAGGGTTGGGGCACCGGGGAGCTGTTTTTT	CASSSRQGWGTGELFF
TRBJ1-2	TRBD1	NA	TRBV6-6	TGTGCCAGCATTAGGGACAGGGCTAACTATGGCTACACCTTC	CASIRDRANYGYTF
TRBJ2-1	NA	NA	TRBV9	TGTGCCAGCAGCGCTCAGAAGACAGGAAGGGACTACAATGAGCAGTTCTTC	CASSAQKTGRDYNEQFF
TRBJ1-1	NA	NA	TRBV7-6	TGTGCCAGCAGCTCTCAGGAGAACACTGAAGCTTTCTTT	CASSSQENTEAFF
TRBJ1-1	NA	NA	TRBV19	TGTGCCAGTAAGTTGGGTCTTGGCTTGGACACTGAAGCTTTCTTT	CASKLGLGLDTEAFF
TRBJ2-1	NA	NA	TRBV7-2	TGTGCCAGCAAATTGGGAGGCAATGAGCAGTTCTTC	CASKLGGNEQFF
TRBJ2-6	NA	NA	TRBV10-3	TGTGCCATCAGTTCGGACAGCCGTGGGGCCAACGTCCTGACTTTC	CAISSDSRGANVLTF
TRBJ1-1	NA	few	TRBV2	TGTGCCAGCAAAGAGGCAGGGGATACTGAAGCTTTCTTT	CASKEAGDTEAFF
TRBJ1-1	NA	NA	TRBV10-3	TGTGCCATCAGTGACGGTCTGAACACTGAAGCTTTCTTT	CAISDGLNTEAFF
TRBJ1-1	NA	NA	TRBV18	TGTGCCAGCTCGGAGGGGCGGGTCACTGAAGCTTTCTTT	CASSEGRVTEAFF
TRBJ1-1	TRBD1	NA	TRBV4-1	TGCGCCAGCAGCAACCCGGACAGGCAGAACACTGAAGTTTTCTTT	CASSNPDRQNTEVFF
TRBJ1-1	NA	NA	TRBV19	TGTGCCAGTAGGGCAGGGAGCCGTGCCCGAGCTTTCTTT	CASRAGSRARAFF
TRBJ2-3	TRBD1	NA	TRBV6-4	TGTGCCAGCAGCGCCGACTCACCGGGACAGGGGGCAGATACGCAGTATTTT	CASSADSPGQGADTQYF
TRBJ1-2	NA	NA	TRBV18	TGTGCCAGCTCAGGGGACTATGGCTACACCTTC	CASSGDYGYTF
TRBJ2-2	NA	once	TRBV11-2	TGTGCCAGCAGCTTGGGCCCCGGGGAGCTGTTTTTT	CASSLGPGELFF
TRBJ2-1	TRBD2	NA	TRBV9	TGTGCCAGCGGGGGACTAGCGGGTAACAATGAGCAGTTCTTC	CASGGLAGNNEQFF
TRBJ2-3	TRBD2	NA	TRBV6-6	TGTGCCAGCAGTGTAGCGGGGGCCCGCACAGATACGCAGTATTTT	CASSVAGARTDTQYF
TRBJ1-1	NA	NA	TRBV9	TGTGCCAGCAGCCCGCACCCCCGGGACCCTGAAGCTTTCTTT	CASSPHPRDPEAFF
TRBJ2-1	NA	NA	TRBV2	TGTGCCAGCCTCAGGGACCAAATCTACAATGAGCAGTTCTTC	CASLRDQIYNEQFF